The 22 T cell receptor beta chains listed next were all sequenced from one sample in a study of T cell repertoires in cytomegalovirus infection. These receptors' antigens are unknown. MiXCR was run by TCRdb on the reads, yielding one entry per CDR3 protein. This sample has around 120,000 distinct CDR3 sequences; about 24% occur once, and the top ten carry about a third. Sample: PBMCs, sequenced either directly or after in vitro stimulation (not recorded which). The receptors come from a human donor in good health (CMV status not recorded). Some clones in this sample may be carry-over from other donors' samples.

The sample holds many counts of this clonotype. The chain recombines TRBV28 with TRBJ1-2; 7 nucleotides line up with TRBD1. The V and J ends lost 4 bases and 7 bases, in that order; junction bases with no gene match: 6. Germline loops: CDR1 MDHEN, CDR2 SYDVKM. The CDR3 contains 13 residues. The CDR3 loop is CASSYNRGGGYTF. The CDR3 DNA reads as TGTGCCAGCAGTTACAACAGGGGTGGTGGCTACACCTTC.

This chain connects TRBV20-1 to TRBJ1-5; D remains unclear. The germline V gene has CDR1 DFQATT and CDR2 SNEGSKA (reference sequence). V lost 1 base and J 4 bases, leaving 8 bases between the germline ends. This CDR3 has 13 residues. The CDR3 DNA is TGCAGTGCTAGAGGGGATCCGAATCAGCCCCAGCATTTT. Translating gives CSARGDPNQPQHF.

This chain uses TRBV7-9 with TRBJ1-2, with 8 bases fitting TRBD1. Germline values: CDR1 SEHNR, CDR2 FQNEAQ (reference sequence). This CDR3 is built from 15 residues. The junction had 9 bases not matched to a gene; V was cut back by 5 bases and J by 4 bases. DNA for the CDR3: TGTGCCAGCAGCCCTGGGGCAGGGGGCATCTATGGCTACACCTTC. As protein: CASSPGAGGIYGYTF. Looking up the rest from reference TRBV7-9 and TRBJ1-2 gives the full variable domain: DTGVSQNPRHKITKRGQNVTFRCDPISEHNRLYWYRQTLGQGPEFLTYFQNEAQLEKSRLLSDRFSAERPKGSFSTLEIQRTEQGDSAMYLCASSPGAGGIYGYTFGSGTRLTVV.

This clonotype was seen a handful of times. This rearrangement joins TRBV20-1 to TRBJ1-2; D gene ambiguous. The CDR3 is made up of 14 amino acids. V dropped 6 bases and J dropped 4 bases, with 18 bases sitting between them. From germline, CDR1 is DFQATT and CDR2 SNEGSKA (reference sequence). The CDR3 DNA reads as TGCAGTGCCCCCCCCCCCGAGGTTACCTATGGCTACACCTTC. Amino acid sequence: CSAPPPEVTYGYTF.

This clonotype was found many times. The chain links TRBV6-6 to TRBJ2-3; D unclear. This CDR3 has 13 amino acids. V was pared by 2 bases and J by 2 bases, with 5 bases between. The germline gives CDR1 MNHNY, CDR2 SVGAGI (reference sequence). The CDR3 protein is CASSYRDTDTQYF. The CDR3 nucleotides are TGTGCCAGCAGTTACAGGGACACAGATACGCAGTATTTT.

This clonotype has a handful of counts. This sequence joins TRBV18 and TRBJ1-5; the D gene is possibly TRBD1 (5 bases). V lost 6 bases, J lost 2 bases, and 11 bases lay in between. The CDR3 is made up of 14 amino acids. CDR1 KGHSH and CDR2 LQKENI come from the germline V gene. DNA for the CDR3: TGTGCCAGCTCTAGCGGGGGAGGCAATCAGCCCCAGCATTTT. This translates into CASSSGGGNQPQHF.

This clonotype was seen many times. V usage is TRBV6-6 and J usage is TRBJ2-1; TRBD2 agrees at 11 bases. Germline values: CDR1 MNHNY, CDR2 SVGAGI (reference sequence). J was trimmed by 2 bases and V by 6 bases; bases with no gene match: 3. This CDR3 spans 15 amino acids. CDR3 sequence: CASRLAGGPYNEQFF. The CDR3 region has the DNA TGTGCCAGCAGATTAGCGGGAGGGCCCTACAATGAGCAGTTCTTC.

This clonotype was seen a few times. The chain uses TRBV12-3 or TRBV12-4 and TRBJ2-4; unclear D gene. V shed 5 bases and J shed 0 bases, with 11 bases lying between them. This CDR3 has 15 amino acids. CDR3 region: CASSPNTGAKNIQYF. Written as DNA, the CDR3 is TGTGCCAGCAGTCCCAATACGGGAGCCAAAAACATTCAGTACTTC.

The chain is built from TRBV7-2 and TRBJ1-6; D might be TRBD1 (6 bases). The CDR3 runs 14 residues. Trimming left V 6 bases short and J 5 bases short, with 11 bases between. Germline values: CDR1 SGHTA, CDR2 FQGNSA. This CDR3 reads CASRLGQNNSPLHF. The DNA for the CDR3 is TGTGCCAGCAGGCTGGGACAAAATAATTCACCCCTCCACTTT.

This clonotype was observed many times. This rearrangement joins TRBV28 to TRBJ2-3, with D unclear. CDR1 is MDHEN and CDR2 is SYDVKM in the germline V gene. V was shortened by 6 bases and J by 4 bases, with 5 bases between the two germline ends. The CDR3 length is 11 residues. CDR3 nucleotides: TGTGCCAGCAGATCCCCAGATACGCAGTATTTT. Its translation: CASRSPDTQYF.

This clonotype occurred a few times. This chain connects TRBV28 to TRBJ2-7, with TRBD2 identical over 11 bases. CDR3 length equals 16 residues. Germline-derived CDR1 and CDR2 are MDHEN and SYDVKM. The trim removed 3 bases at V and 0 bases at J, leaving 4 bases unmatched. The CDR3 is CASSFLAGGTSYEQYF. The CDR3 DNA follows: TGTGCCAGCAGTTTTCTAGCGGGGGGAACCTCCTACGAGCAGTACTTC.

This clonotype was observed many times. This CDR3 reads CASSLGPKYEQYF. The CDR3 DNA reads TGTGCCAGCAGCTTGGGCCCAAAATACGAGCAGTACTTC. The chain uses TRBV7-2 and TRBJ2-7; D is uncertain. Trimming took off 3 bases at V and 4 bases at J, with 10 bases between the two ends. CDR3 size: 13 residues. The germline CDR1 and CDR2 sequences are SGHTA and FQGNSA. The variable domain in full, completed from reference TRBV7-2 and TRBJ2-7, reads GAGVSQSPSNKVTEKGKDVELRCDPISGHTALYWYRQSLGQGLEFLIYFQGNSAPDKSGLPSDRFSAERTGGSVSTLTIQRTQQEDSAVYLCASSLGPKYEQYFGPGTRLTVT.

V and J are TRBV15 and TRBJ2-1, with 10 bases aligning to TRBD1. V lost 0 bases to trimming and J lost 6 bases; unmatched junction nucleotides: 5. Germline CDR1 and CDR2: LNHNV and YYDKDF (reference sequence). This CDR3 comprises 16 residues. As DNA, the CDR3 is TGTGCCACCAGCAGAGATCCGGGACAGGGGACCAATGAGCAGTTCTTC. Translated: CATSRDPGQGTNEQFF.

The V gene is TRBV4-3, the J gene TRBJ2-3, with 7 nucleotides matching TRBD1. Germline V CDR1 and CDR2: LGHNA, YSLEER. The CDR3 has 13 amino acids. With 6 bases clipped from V and 4 bases from J, the junction kept 4 bases outside the gene matches. In nucleotides, the CDR3 is TGCGCCAGCAGACACACAGGGGCAGATACGCAGTATTTT. This codes for CASRHTGADTQYF.

This clonotype was found a few times. The V and J genes are TRBV2 and TRBJ1-3; D not certain. V lost 2 bases to trimming and J lost 4 bases, with 15 bases between them. Germline V lookup: CDR1 SNHLY, CDR2 FYNNEI. This CDR3 has 16 amino acids. The CDR3 protein is CASSERLASSGNTIYF. In DNA, the CDR3 is TGTGCCAGCAGTGAAAGGCTGGCATCATCAGGAAACACCATATATTTT.

This clonotype was picked up many times. The chain joins TRBV6-1 to TRBJ1-6; D possibly corresponds to TRBD1 (5 bases). This CDR3 has 15 amino acids. V was trimmed by 4 bases and J by 8 bases, leaving 15 bases between them. Germline lookup yields CDR1 MNHNS and CDR2 SASEGT. This CDR3 reads CASSATGSGDSPLHF. The CDR3 DNA is TGTGCCAGCAGTGCGACCGGGTCGGGGGATTCACCCCTCCACTTT.

This clonotype has a handful of counts. The chain carries TRBV18 and TRBJ1-4, with D perhaps matching TRBD1 (6 bases). The CDR3 extends over 19 amino acids. Trimming removed 4 bases from V and 3 bases from J, with 24 bases in between. The germline CDR1 and CDR2 sequences are KGHSH and LQKENI. As DNA, the CDR3 is TGTGCCAGCTCACGCACGTCGACAGGAGGCGGGTTGGCTAATGAAAAACTGTTTTTT. Amino acids: CASSRTSTGGGLANEKLFF.

This clonotype came up many times. J is TRBJ1-2 and V is TRBV15; the D is unclear. Trimming shortened V by 2 bases and J by 6 bases, and 16 bases separated the two germline ends. CDR3 length: 15 residues. Per germline, CDR1 LNHNV and CDR2 YYDKDF (reference sequence). The CDR3 region has the DNA TGTGCCACCAGCAGACGTTCTCCCTATGGCAATGGCTACACCTTC. Encoded protein: CATSRRSPYGNGYTF.

The chain couples TRBV5-4 to TRBJ2-3; 12 positions match TRBD2. The CDR3 is made up of 19 amino acids. Germline lookup yields CDR1 SGHNT and CDR2 YYREEE (reference sequence). V trimming: 4 bases; J trimming: 2 bases; junction bases outside the gene matches: 14. In DNA, the CDR3 is TGTGCCAGCAGCCAAAAAACACTAGCGGGAGGCGTAATCACAGATACGCAGTATTTT. Translating gives CASSQKTLAGGVITDTQYF.

The chain uses TRBV29-1 and TRBJ1-2; 8 bases align to TRBD1. V gave up 6 bases and J gave up 4 bases; unmatched junction bases: 10. There are 14 residues in the CDR3. Germline V CDR1 and CDR2: SQVTM, ANQGSEA. The CDR3 loop reads CSVLPWTGSYGYTF. CDR3 DNA sequence: TGCAGCGTCCTCCCCTGGACAGGGAGCTATGGCTACACCTTC. The full variable domain, in which reference TRBV29-1 and TRBJ1-2 provide the parts outside the CDR3, is SAVISQKPSRDICQRGTSLTIQCQVDSQVTMMFWYRQQPGQSLTLIATANQGSEATYESGFVIDKFPISRPNLTFSTLTVSNMSPEDSSIYLCSVLPWTGSYGYTFGSGTRLTVV.

J is TRBJ1-1 and V is TRBV15; no definite D call. The V gene lost 0 bases and the J gene lost 2 bases, with 7 bases spanning the gap. This CDR3 region has 14 residues. Per the germline V gene, CDR1 is LNHNV and CDR2 is YYDKDF (reference sequence). Written as DNA, the CDR3 is TGTGCCACCAGCAGAGAGCGGGTAAACACTGAAGCTTTCTTT. It encodes CATSRERVNTEAFF.

This clonotype was counted at least ten times. CDR3 sequence: CASSPGQQETQYF. CDR3 in DNA: TGTGCCAGCAGCCCCGGACAGCAAGAGACCCAGTACTTC. The chain employs TRBV7-2 and TRBJ2-5; D perhaps matches TRBD1 (6 bases). The CDR3 is 13 amino acids. Germline assignment: CDR1 SGHTA and CDR2 FQGNSA. The V and J ends lost 5 bases and 2 bases respectively, with 9 bases between them.